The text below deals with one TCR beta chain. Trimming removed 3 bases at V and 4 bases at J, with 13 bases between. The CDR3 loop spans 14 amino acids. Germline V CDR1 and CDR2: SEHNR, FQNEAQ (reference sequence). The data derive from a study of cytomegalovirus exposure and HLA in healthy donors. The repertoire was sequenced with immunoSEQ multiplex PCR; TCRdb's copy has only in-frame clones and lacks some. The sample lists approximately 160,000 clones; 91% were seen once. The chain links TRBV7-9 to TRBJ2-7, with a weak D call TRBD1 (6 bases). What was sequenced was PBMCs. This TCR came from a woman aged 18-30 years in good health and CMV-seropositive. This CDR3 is CASSLGTKAYEQYF. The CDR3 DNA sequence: TGTGCCAGCAGCTTGGGGACAAAAGCTTACGAGCAGTACTTC.